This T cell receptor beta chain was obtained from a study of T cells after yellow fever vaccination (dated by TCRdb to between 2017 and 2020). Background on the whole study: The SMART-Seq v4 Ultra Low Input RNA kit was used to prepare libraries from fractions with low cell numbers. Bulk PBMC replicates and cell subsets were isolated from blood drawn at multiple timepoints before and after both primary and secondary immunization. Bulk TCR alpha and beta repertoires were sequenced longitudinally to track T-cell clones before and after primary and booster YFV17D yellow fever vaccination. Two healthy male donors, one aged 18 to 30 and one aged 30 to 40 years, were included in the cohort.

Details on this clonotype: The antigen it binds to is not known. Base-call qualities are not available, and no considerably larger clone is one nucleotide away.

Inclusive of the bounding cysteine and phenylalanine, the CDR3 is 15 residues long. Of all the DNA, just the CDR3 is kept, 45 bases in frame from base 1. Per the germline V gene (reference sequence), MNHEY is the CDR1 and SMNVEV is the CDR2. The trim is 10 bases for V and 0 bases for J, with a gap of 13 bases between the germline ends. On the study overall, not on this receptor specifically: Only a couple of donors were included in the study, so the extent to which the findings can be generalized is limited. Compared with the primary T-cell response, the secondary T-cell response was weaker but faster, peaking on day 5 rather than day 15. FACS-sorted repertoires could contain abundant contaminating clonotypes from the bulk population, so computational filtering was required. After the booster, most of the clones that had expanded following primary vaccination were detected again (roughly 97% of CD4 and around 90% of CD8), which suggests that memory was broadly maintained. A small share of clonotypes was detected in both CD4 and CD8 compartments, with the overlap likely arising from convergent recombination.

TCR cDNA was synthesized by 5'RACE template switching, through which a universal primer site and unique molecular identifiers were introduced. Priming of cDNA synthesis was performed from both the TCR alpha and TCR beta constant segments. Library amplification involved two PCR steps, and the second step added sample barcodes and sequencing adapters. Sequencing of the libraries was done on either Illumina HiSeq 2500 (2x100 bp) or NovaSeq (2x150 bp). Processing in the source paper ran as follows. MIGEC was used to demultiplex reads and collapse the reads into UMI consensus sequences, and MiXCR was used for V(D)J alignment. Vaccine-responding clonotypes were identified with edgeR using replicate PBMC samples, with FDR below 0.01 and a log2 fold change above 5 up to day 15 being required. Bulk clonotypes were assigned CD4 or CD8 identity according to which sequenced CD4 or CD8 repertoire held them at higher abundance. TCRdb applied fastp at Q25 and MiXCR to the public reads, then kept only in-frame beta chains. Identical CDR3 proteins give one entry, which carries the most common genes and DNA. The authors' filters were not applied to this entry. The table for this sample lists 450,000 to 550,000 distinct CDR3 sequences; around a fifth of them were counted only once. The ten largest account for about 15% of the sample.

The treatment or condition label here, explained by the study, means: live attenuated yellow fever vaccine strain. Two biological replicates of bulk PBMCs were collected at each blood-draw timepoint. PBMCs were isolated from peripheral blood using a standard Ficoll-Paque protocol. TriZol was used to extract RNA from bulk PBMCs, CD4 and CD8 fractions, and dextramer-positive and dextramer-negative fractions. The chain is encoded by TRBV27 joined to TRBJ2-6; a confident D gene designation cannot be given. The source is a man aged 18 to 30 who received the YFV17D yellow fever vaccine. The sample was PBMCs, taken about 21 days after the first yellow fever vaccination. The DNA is TGTGCCACTCAAAAATATACCTCTGGGGCCAACGTCCTGACTTTC. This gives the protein CATQKYTSGANVLTF.